The clone carrying this TCR beta chain was observed many times. What it recognizes is unknown. The source of the sample is a study of T-cell reconstitution after alpha-beta-depleted transplantation in children. The study, taken as a whole, reports: Newly produced T cells mostly provided counts and TCRbeta diversity after one year, as hyperexpanded clones declined. It was reported that alpha-beta T cells came from several hundred expanded graft clones (about two months after transplant). Several patients had high TCRbeta diversity at day 60; it came from surviving recipient T cells and thymic progenitors.

CDR1 and CDR2 (germline): SGHRS, YFSETQ. V shed 4 bases and J shed 5 bases, with 13 bases lying between them. The CDR3 runs to 14 residues. Construction of the TCRbeta library involved unique molecular identifiers. TCRdb ran MiXCR on the PCR reads and lists one entry per CDR3 protein. The sample lists approximately 630,000 distinct CDR3 sequences; around 13% were seen once. This TCR was recovered from a girl aged 2-10 years with congenital amegakaryocytic thrombocytopenia, due to receive a stem cell transplant. This chain connects TRBV5-1 to TRBJ2-1, with unresolved D. This material consisted of PBMCs, taken before TCRalphabeta/CD19-depleted stem cell transplant. CDR3 coding DNA: TGCGCCAGCAGCCCTCGATGGAGCGACAATGAGCAGTTCTTC. This translates into CASSPRWSDNEQFF.